The 2 T cell receptor beta chains below come from one sample, sequenced in a study of CD8 T cells in Susac syndrome. It was with random hexamers that about 0.45 to 1 ug RNA was reverse transcribed. MiXCR, run by TCRdb on the immunoSEQ multiplex PCR reads, gives a single entry per CDR3 protein. There are about 120,000 distinct CDR3 sequences in the sample; about 94% occur only once, and 0.1% to 0.15% lies in the top ten. What was sequenced was CD4+ T cells from PBMCs. These receptors were obtained from a human donor with multiple sclerosis.

This sequence joins TRBV19 and TRBJ2-5, with 7 bases fitting TRBD2. CDR3 length: 15 residues. The junction had 12 bases not matched to a gene; V was cut back by 6 bases and J by 5 bases. Germline V gives CDR1 LNHDA, CDR2 SQIVND (reference sequence). CDR3 nucleotide sequence: TGTGCCAGTAGATCAATGGGAGCGGGATTCGAGACCCAGTACTTC. Amino acids: CASRSMGAGFETQYF.

The J gene is TRBJ2-3, the V gene TRBV18; 13 bases line up with TRBD2. Germline CDR1 reads KGHSH; CDR2 reads LQKENI. The CDR3 runs 16 residues. V gave up 1 base and J gave up 4 bases; unmatched junction bases: 2. CDR3 bases: TGTGCCAGCTCACCACGGGGGACTAGCGGGGCAGATACGCAGTATTTT. Its translation is CASSPRGTSGADTQYF.